Shown below are 21 T cell receptor beta chains from a single sample sequenced in a study of identical twins. Via MiXCR, TCRdb re-called the 5' RACE reads, giving one row per CDR3 protein. The sample lists 260,000 or so distinct CDR3 sequences, about 7.5% seen once, with 5% to 6% in the top ten. The same data also went into a second study, on yellow fever vaccine responses in identical twins.

Sample: CD8+ T cells sorted from blood. All receptors come from a woman aged 18-29 years in good health.

This clonotype has at least ten counts. The V and J genes are TRBV24-1 and TRBJ2-5; D is unresolved. The CDR3 runs to 14 residues. Germline assignment: CDR1 KGHDR and CDR2 SFDVKD. V was shortened by 5 bases and J by 5 bases, with 14 bases between the two germline ends. CDR3 in amino acids: CATSVKGPRETQYF. Here the CDR3 DNA reads TGTGCCACCAGTGTTAAAGGGCCAAGGGAGACCCAGTACTTC.

This clonotype was found many times. The J gene is TRBJ2-1, the V gene TRBV27, with 10 nucleotides matching TRBD2. CDR3 length: 16 amino acids. Germline V gives CDR1 MNHEY, CDR2 SMNVEV (reference sequence). V lost 0 bases, J lost 3 bases, and 2 bases stayed unmatched. This CDR3 is CASSLSLAGSYNEQFF. CDR3 nucleotide sequence: TGTGCCAGCAGTTTATCACTAGCGGGGAGCTACAATGAGCAGTTCTTC.

This clonotype was detected a few times. This sequence joins TRBV9 and TRBJ2-5; D possibly matches TRBD1 or TRBD2 (5 bases each). With 3 bases removed from V and 3 bases from J, the gap between germline ends came to 6 bases. Germline V gene sequence: CDR1 SGDLS, CDR2 YYNGEE. The CDR3 length is 12 residues. CDR3 sequence: CASSGDEETQYF. The CDR3 DNA is TGTGCCAGCAGCGGGGACGAAGAGACCCAGTACTTC.

This chain connects TRBV6-1 to TRBJ2-3; 12 nucleotides line up with TRBD2. Per germline, CDR1 MNHNS and CDR2 SASEGT. V lost 2 bases and J lost 4; bases outside the gene matches: 1. CDR3 length equals 15 residues. The CDR3 here is CASSELAGGPDTQYF. The CDR3 DNA is TGTGCCAGCAGTGAACTAGCGGGAGGGCCAGATACGCAGTATTTT.

The rearrangement uses TRBV7-2 and TRBJ2-1; 8 bases line up with TRBD2. Germline loops: CDR1 SGHTA, CDR2 FQGNSA. CDR3 length equals 17 residues. Trimming took 1 base from V and 5 from J; bases not matched to a gene: 10. The CDR3 region is CASSLVLRREANNEQFF. CDR3 DNA: TGTGCCAGCAGCTTAGTGCTTCGGCGGGAGGCTAACAATGAGCAGTTCTTC.

This chain links TRBV12-3 or TRBV12-4 with TRBJ1-2; D ambiguous. This CDR3 has 11 amino acids. With 7 bases removed from V and 8 bases from J, the gap between germline ends came to 11 bases. CDR3 protein: CASNSGRGYTF. CDR3 coding DNA: TGTGCCAGCAATTCGGGCCGGGGCTACACCTTC.

The chain combines TRBV7-9 with TRBJ2-3; TRBD1 or TRBD2 may be the D gene (5 bases each). CDR3 length: 15 amino acids. Trimming removed 5 bases from V and 5 bases from J, with 17 bases in between. From germline, CDR1 is SEHNR and CDR2 FQNEAQ (reference sequence). This chain's CDR3 is CASSGDVGGLDTQYF. CDR3 in DNA: TGTGCCAGCAGCGGGGACGTGGGTGGCCTAGATACGCAGTATTTT.

This clonotype appeared many times. The chain employs TRBV12-3 or TRBV12-4 and TRBJ1-2, with D uncertain. V gave up 1 base and J gave up 4 bases, with 4 bases separating them. This CDR3 is built from 12 residues. The chain's CDR3 is CASSLGSYGYTF. The CDR3 bases are TGTGCCAGCAGTTTAGGGAGCTATGGCTACACCTTC.

The chain combines TRBV6-1 with TRBJ2-5; 7 bases map to TRBD2. The junction had 6 bases not matched to a gene; V was cut back by 2 bases and J by 3 bases. Germline loops: CDR1 MNHNS, CDR2 SASEGT. This CDR3 has 15 amino acids. CDR3 nucleotide sequence: TGTGCCAGCAGTGAACGGGCTAGCGGAAAAGAGACCCAGTACTTC. Translated, it gives CASSERASGKETQYF.

This clonotype was counted at least ten times. V and J are TRBV29-1 and TRBJ2-3, with 7 bases lining up with TRBD1. CDR1 SQVTM and CDR2 ANQGSEA come from the germline V gene. The CDR3 loop spans 14 amino acids. V lost 6 bases, J lost 4 bases, and 10 bases stayed unmatched. In DNA, the CDR3 is TGCAGCGTGTTGGGTTCGCAGGGGGCAGATACGCAGTATTTT. As protein: CSVLGSQGADTQYF.

This clonotype appeared a few times. The V and J genes are TRBV12-3 or TRBV12-4 and TRBJ2-3; D might be TRBD2 (6 bases). This CDR3 is built from 15 residues. V was pared by 3 bases and J by 1 base, with 11 bases between. This chain's CDR3 is CASSFAGYRTDTQYF. The CDR3 DNA reads as TGTGCCAGCAGTTTCGCGGGGTATCGCACAGATACGCAGTATTTT.

This clonotype was observed a few times. The V and J genes are TRBV11-2 and TRBJ1-1; a possible D gene is TRBD1 (5 bases). Germline V lookup: CDR1 SGHAT, CDR2 FQNNGV. Between the trimmed V and J ends, which lost 5 bases and 5 bases, there was a span of 12 bases. This CDR3 has 13 amino acids. CDR3 in amino acids: CASSPRRATEAFF. The CDR3 DNA is TGTGCCAGCAGCCCCCGCAGGGCGACTGAAGCTTTCTTT.

This clonotype has only a few counts. The chain combines TRBV14 with TRBJ2-3, with a weak D call TRBD1 (5 bases). The CDR3 runs to 15 residues. Trimming removed 1 base at V and 5 bases at J, with 13 bases between. Germline CDR1 reads SGHDN; CDR2 reads FVKESK. CDR3 DNA sequence: TGTGCCAGCAGCCAAGCTGTGGGGCTGGGAGATACGCAGTATTTT. Its protein is CASSQAVGLGDTQYF.

Ten or more counts support this clonotype. The chain is built from TRBV4-2 and TRBJ2-7; perhaps D is TRBD1 or TRBD2 (5 bases each). Germline CDR1 and CDR2: LGHNA and YNFKEQ. The CDR3 is 16 amino acids. Trimming removed 1 base at V and 1 base at J, with 14 bases between. The CDR3 region is CASSQATGTPSYEQYF. CDR3 DNA sequence: TGTGCCAGCAGCCAAGCCACCGGGACCCCGTCCTACGAGCAGTACTTC.

The chain uses TRBV10-3 and TRBJ2-7, with a weak D call TRBD1 (5 bases). Looked up from germline, CDR1 is ENHRY and CDR2 is SYGVKD. V lost 2 bases and J lost 4, with 6 bases in between. The CDR3 spans 12 residues. CDR3 bases: TGTGCCATCAGTGAGGCAGGGTACGAGCAGTACGTC. It specifies CAISEAGYEQYV.

This clonotype was detected a few times. CDR3 sequence (DNA): TGCGCCAGCAGCTCCCGGTTGGAGCGGGGGTCGAATACGCAGTATTTT. It encodes CASSSRLERGSNTQYF. The chain links TRBV5-1 to TRBJ2-3, with 8 bases fitting TRBD2. Germline lookup yields CDR1 SGHRS and CDR2 YFSETQ. The V segment lost 3 bases and the J segment 7 bases; nucleotides outside the gene matches: 13. This CDR3 contains 16 residues.

The rearrangement joins TRBV7-9 to TRBJ2-7, with TRBD2 identical over 7 bases. The ends lost 1 base at V and 5 bases at J; junction bases unmatched: 2. The CDR3 consists of 13 residues. In germline, CDR1 is SEHNR, CDR2 FQNEAQ (reference sequence). The CDR3 sequence is CASSLEGGDEQYV. CDR3 bases: TGTGCCAGCAGCTTAGAGGGAGGGGACGAGCAGTACGTC.

This chain joins TRBV11-2 and TRBJ1-1, with D perhaps TRBD1 (5 bases). The CDR3 spans 16 residues. V lost 5 bases to trimming and J lost 0 bases, with 16 bases between them. Looked up from germline, CDR1 is SGHAT and CDR2 is FQNNGV. CDR3: CASSHDSVVMNTEAFF. The CDR3 DNA follows: TGTGCCAGCAGCCACGACAGTGTAGTAATGAACACTGAAGCTTTCTTT. The entire variable domain, with the rest obtained from reference TRBV11-2 and TRBJ1-1, is as follows: EAGVAQSPRYKIIEKRQSVAFWCNPISGHATLYWYQQILGQGPKLLIQFQNNGVVDDSQLPKDRFSAERLKGVDSTLKIQPAKLEDSAVYLCASSHDSVVMNTEAFFGQGTRLTVV.

With regard to this clonotype: This may be a read error, as it is one base from a much larger clone. Because the CDR3's place on the DNA is in doubt, the DNA is left out and the CDR3 is given as listed by TCRdb. This chain links TRBV12-1 with TRBJ2-1; TRBD2, the table's D call, lacks a check against the DNA. TRBV12-1 is a documented pseudogene. The CDR3 adds up to 17 amino acids, both ends counted. The CDR3 is CAISFGSGTSDYNEQFF.

This clonotype was detected only a few times. The gene calls are TRBV4-1 and TRBJ1-5, with a weak D call TRBD1 (6 bases). Germline V lookup: CDR1 MGHRA, CDR2 YSYEKL. The CDR3 is 15 residues long. V was cut by 0 bases and J by 7 bases, with 13 bases left in between. This CDR3 is CASSQDLSGVQPQHF. In nucleotides, the CDR3 is TGCGCCAGCAGCCAAGATCTTTCAGGGGTCCAGCCCCAGCATTTT.

This clonotype came up many times. J is TRBJ1-2 and V is TRBV20-1; D may be TRBD1 (5 bases). Trimming stripped 0 bases from V and 1 base from J, with 9 bases between. CDR1 and CDR2 from the germline V gene are DFQATT and SNEGSKA (reference sequence). The CDR3 has 14 amino acids. The CDR3 protein is CSARDPDSNYGYTF. CDR3 in DNA: TGCAGTGCTAGAGACCCAGACAGTAACTATGGCTACACCTTC.